Sequencing of this TCR beta chain was carried out in a study of blood T cell repertoires in COVID-19. Study details: Whether acute or convalescent, the COVID-19 samples came from the United States, Italy and Spain. PBMCs, B-cell-depleted T cells, or T cells were the source of the cDNA or gDNA that made up the material.

Original handling: Reference gene primer amplification gave estimated nucleated cell counts. The data were produced by immunoSEQ multiplex PCR, yet TCRdb's version contains in-frame clones alone and is incomplete. V and J calls and clone size come straight from that table; D and trimming were deduced from the DNA. The sample holds some 380,000 clones; 81% are singletons and the top ten take 1.1%. CDR3 length: 15 residues. The trim removed 0 bases at V and 2 bases at J, leaving 2 bases unmatched. Germline-derived CDR1 and CDR2 are MNHEY and SVGAGI. This clonotype originated in a human donor with acute or convalescent COVID-19. The donor label of this sample is uncertain. Sequencing was carried out using peripheral blood. The chain carries TRBV6-5 and TRBJ1-2; 8 bases agree with TRBD1. The CDR3, as DNA: TGTGCCAGCAGTTACTCGTGGACAGGGAACTATGGCTACACCTTC. Its translation is CASSYSWTGNYGYTF.